A single TCR beta chain is shown here with its context. Its matching antigen is unknown. One end of the junction does not line up with germline, which may come from a read error. This entry is derived from a study of cytomegalovirus exposure and HLA in healthy donors. Use of 60 Vbeta and 13 Jbeta primers characterized the PCR. Profiled with immunoSEQ multiplex PCR; TCRdb holds only in-frame clones, not every one. This sample carries some 200,000 clones, 84% of them seen once, and the ten largest clones take over 2.5%. Overall study findings and caveats: One later analysis reportedly identified an Asian-associated ancestry cluster that showed fewer N-insertions than the approximately 600-donor mean. Roughly uniform depth of sequencing across donors was assumed in presence/absence analyses. According to an earlier analysis, most TCR beta V segments yielded productive rearrangements about 87% or about 30% of the time. Both high specificity and high sensitivity reportedly marked the classifier's diagnosis of cytomegalovirus status.

The CDR3 contains 14 residues. Germline-derived CDR1 and CDR2 are MNHEY and SVGAGI. The TCR sequence derives from a woman aged 45-60 years in good health and CMV-seropositive. The specimen was PBMCs. This chain joins TRBV6-5 and TRBJ1-5; TRBD1 aligns across 7 bases. CDR3 in DNA: TGCGCCAGCAGGACGACAGGGTTGAATCAGCCCCAGCATTTT. Its protein is CASRTTGLNQPQHF.